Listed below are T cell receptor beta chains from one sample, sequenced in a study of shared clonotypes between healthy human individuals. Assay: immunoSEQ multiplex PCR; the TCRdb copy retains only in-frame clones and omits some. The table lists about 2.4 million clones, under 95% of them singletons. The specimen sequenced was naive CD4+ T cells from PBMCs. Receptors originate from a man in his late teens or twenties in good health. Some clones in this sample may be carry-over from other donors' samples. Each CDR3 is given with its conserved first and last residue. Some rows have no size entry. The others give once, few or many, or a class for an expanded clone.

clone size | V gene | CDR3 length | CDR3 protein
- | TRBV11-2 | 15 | CASSWGRSSYNEQFF
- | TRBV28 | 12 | CASGQAGNTIYF
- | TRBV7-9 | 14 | CASSLGGARHGYTF
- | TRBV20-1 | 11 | CSARKGDIQYF
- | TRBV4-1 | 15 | CASSPGGRRVTEAFF
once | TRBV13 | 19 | CASSPLGSGILGAGSEQFF
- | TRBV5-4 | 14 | CASRKGPHTDTQYF
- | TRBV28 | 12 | CASSRPRQPQHF
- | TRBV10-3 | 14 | CAISEIRGNTEAFF
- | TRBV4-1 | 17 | CASSQDSTGGGVYEQYF
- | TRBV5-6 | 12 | CASSLVGTEAFF
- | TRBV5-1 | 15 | CASSLEGIGNQPQHF
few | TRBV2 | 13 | CASRLHKNQPQHF
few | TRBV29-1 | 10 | CSVERARVNF
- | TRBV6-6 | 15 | CASGTGVIAKNIQYF
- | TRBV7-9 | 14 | CASSAPGGPETQYF
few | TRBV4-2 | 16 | CASSQLLARGADTQYF
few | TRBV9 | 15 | CASSGGDRLNTEAFF
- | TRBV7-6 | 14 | CASSTPSGSGEQYF
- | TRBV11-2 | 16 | CASSLASGSGTGELFF
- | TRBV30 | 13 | CAWRWGTGDGYTF
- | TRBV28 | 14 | CASSLPGQGEKLFF
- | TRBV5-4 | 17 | CASSPELAPKSPGELFF
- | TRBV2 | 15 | CASSVAGVGTDTQYF
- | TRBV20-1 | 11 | CSAQPRTGDTF
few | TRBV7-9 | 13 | CASRQGYTGELFF
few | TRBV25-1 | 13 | CASSYDGDQPQHF
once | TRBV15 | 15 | CATSPPGQADTEAFF
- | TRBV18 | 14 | CASSFTGDNQPQHF
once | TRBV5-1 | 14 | CASSRTSGVETQYF
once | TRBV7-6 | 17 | CASSLVFAGGGSDTQYF
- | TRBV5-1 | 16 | CASSAFRAGQGNEQFF
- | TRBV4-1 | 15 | CASSLSTSRTETQYF
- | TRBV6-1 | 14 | CASSEDPGALKLFF
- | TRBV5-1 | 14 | CASRVAPQADTQYF
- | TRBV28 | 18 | CASSRGTAPSSYNSPLHF
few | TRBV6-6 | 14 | CASKRQGMNTEAFF
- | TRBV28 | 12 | CASRGFGYEQYF
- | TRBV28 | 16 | CASSPPTSVTSYEQYF
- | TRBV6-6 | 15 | CASSYAGSSGNTIYF
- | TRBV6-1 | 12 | CASTFTLNTQYF
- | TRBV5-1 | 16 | CASSLARAGGYNEQFF
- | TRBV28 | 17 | CASSLLGGQSNTGELFF
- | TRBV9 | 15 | CASSVGGGSTDTQYF
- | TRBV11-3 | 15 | CASSLGASAQETQYF
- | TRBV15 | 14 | CATSREAGIGGYTF
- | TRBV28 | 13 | CASFRVAGDTQYF
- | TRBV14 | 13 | CASSQDGVGTQYF
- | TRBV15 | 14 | CATSPGTAPNEQYF
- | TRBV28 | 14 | CASSLRAALWPQHF
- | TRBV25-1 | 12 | CASNQDRGEQFF
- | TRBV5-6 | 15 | CASSLFGRAGGEQFF
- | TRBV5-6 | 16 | CASSLERTSDYNEQFF
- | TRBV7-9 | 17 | CASSSGLPSSGANVLTF
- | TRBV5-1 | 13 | CASSLGTGETQYF
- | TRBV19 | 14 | CASSIRHNGGELFF
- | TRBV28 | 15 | CASSSSLQGQPPLHF
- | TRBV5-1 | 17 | CASSSHSSRSSTDTQYF
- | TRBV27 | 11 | CASGRHYEQYF